These T cell receptor beta chains were read from a single sample in a study of T cells in Graves' hyperthyroidism and ophthalmopathy. TCRdb re-derived calls from the multiplex PCR reads in MiXCR, one entry per CDR3 protein. This table holds over 200,000 distinct CDR3 sequences, about 18% found once. The sequencing input was blood. The source is a man aged 35 to 55 with Graves' hyperthyroidism. The CDR3 runs from the conserved cysteine through the conserved F or W. A D gene is named only where the DNA matches it firmly. Only some rows state a clone size, as once, few, many or a class for expanded clones.

j_call,v_call,clone_size,d_call,cdr3_nt,cdr3_aa
TRBJ2-3,TRBV7-7,many,.,TGTGCTAGCAGCCCGTCTTCTAGCACAGATACGCAGTATTTT,CASSPSSSTDTQYF
TRBJ2-5,TRBV24-1,many,.,TGTGCCACCAGTGATTCGGGAGTACTAGAGACCCAGTACTTC,CATSDSGVLETQYF
TRBJ1-1,TRBV5-1,many,TRBD1,TGCGCCAGCAGCTCGGGACAGTTCGGGGTTAACGCTGAAGCTTTCTTT,CASSSGQFGVNAEAFF
TRBJ1-4,TRBV7-2,few,.,TGTGCCAGCAGTTTTACCGGTACCTCTAATGAAAAACTGTTTTTT,CASSFTGTSNEKLFF
TRBJ1-3,TRBV20-1,.,.,TGCAGTGCTAGAGATCCCGGGACGCCTGGAAACACCATATATTTT,CSARDPGTPGNTIYF
TRBJ2-3,TRBV2,many,.,TGTGCCAGCAGTGAAAGGGGGACTTTCACCAAGACGCAGTATTTT,CASSERGTFTKTQYF
TRBJ1-1,TRBV7-9,many,.,TGTGCCAGCAGCTTAGAGGGAGGGTCTGAAGCTTTCTTT,CASSLEGGSEAFF
TRBJ2-1,TRBV19,few,.,TGTGCCAGTAGCTCGGGCAGCTTGGCCTACAATGAGCAGTTCTTC,CASSSGSLAYNEQFF
TRBJ1-6,TRBV20-1,many,.,TGCAGTGCTAGGGGGCCCGGCGGGAACTTTAATTCACCCCTCCACTTT,CSARGPGGNFNSPLHF
TRBJ1-2,TRBV7-2,many,.,TGTGCCAGCAGCACGTCGACATCGATGGTTGGCTACACCTTC,CASSTSTSMVGYTF
TRBJ1-3,TRBV27,few,.,TGTGCCAGCAGTCTGGTAGGATGGGGCAACACCATATATTTT,CASSLVGWGNTIYF
TRBJ1-4,TRBV28,many,TRBD1,TGTGCCAGCAGTTCGCAACCGGGACAGGGGAATGAAAAACTGTTTTTT,CASSSQPGQGNEKLFF
TRBJ1-6,TRBV5-1,many,TRBD1,TGCGCCAGCAGCTTAATCCTCCAGGGGGATAATTCACCCCTCCACTTT,CASSLILQGDNSPLHF
TRBJ2-5,TRBV6-2/TRBV6-3,many,.,TGTGCCAGTCCATCGGGGGGCCGTGAGACCCAGTACTTC,CASPSGGRETQYF
TRBJ1-1,TRBV7-3,.,.,TGTGCCAGCAGCGATCCCCACGGGACGAACACTGAAGCTTTCTTT,CASSDPHGTNTEAFF
TRBJ2-7,TRBV28,many,.,TGTGCCAGCAGTTATCCCCAGCGGGACGAGCAGTACTTC,CASSYPQRDEQYF
TRBJ2-1,TRBV7-9,many,TRBD2,TGTGCCAGCAGCTTAGCCGGGAAGGCTAGCGGGGGGGCCCTAAATGAGCAGTTCTTC,CASSLAGKASGGALNEQFF
TRBJ2-2,TRBV10-3,many,.,TGTGCCATCAGTTCTCCATTGCGGACGAACACCGGGGAGCTGTTTTTT,CAISSPLRTNTGELFF
TRBJ2-3,TRBV5-5,.,.,TGTACCAGCAGCTTGTTGGCAGGGCTTGATACGCAGTATTTT,CTSSLLAGLDTQYF
TRBJ2-7,TRBV20-1,many,.,TGCAGTGCTAGATTACAGGGAGTATACGAGCAGTACTTC,CSARLQGVYEQYF
TRBJ2-2,TRBV2,many,.,TGTGCCAGCAGCGAACGCACAGACACCGGGGAGCTGTTTTTT,CASSERTDTGELFF
TRBJ2-7,TRBV18,many,TRBD1,TGTGCCAGCTCACCAAACAGGGGCTACGAGCAGTACTTC,CASSPNRGYEQYF
TRBJ2-5,TRBV9,few,TRBD2,TGTGCCAGCAGCGTAGATGGGCGGGGGGCCGCTCAAGAGACCCAGTACTTC,CASSVDGRGAAQETQYF
TRBJ2-7,TRBV29-1,many,TRBD1,TGCAGCGTTGAAGACTCTGGGACAGGTTCCTACGAGCAGTACTTC,CSVEDSGTGSYEQYF
TRBJ2-2,TRBV5-1,many,.,TGCGCCAGCAGCTTGGTGGCGGAAGGCACCGGGGAGCTGTTTTTT,CASSLVAEGTGELFF
TRBJ1-2,TRBV20-1,many,TRBD1,TGCAGTGCTAGACCGGGACAGGAGAACTATGGCTACACCTTC,CSARPGQENYGYTF
TRBJ2-7,TRBV11-3,.,.,TGTGCCAGCAGCTTAAGCGGGCAGGCCTACGAGCAGTACTTC,CASSLSGQAYEQYF
TRBJ2-2,TRBV7-6,many,TRBD1,TGTGCCAGCAGCTCCCCAAGGGGACAGGGCCAGAACAGGGAGCTGTTTTTT,CASSSPRGQGQNRELFF